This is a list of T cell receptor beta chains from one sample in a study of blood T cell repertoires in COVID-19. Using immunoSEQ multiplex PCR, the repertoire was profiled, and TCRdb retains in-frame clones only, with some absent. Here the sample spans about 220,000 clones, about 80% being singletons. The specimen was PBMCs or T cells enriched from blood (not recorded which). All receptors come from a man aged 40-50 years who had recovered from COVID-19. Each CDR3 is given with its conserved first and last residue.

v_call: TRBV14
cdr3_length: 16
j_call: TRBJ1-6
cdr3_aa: CASSPLARAGNSPLHF

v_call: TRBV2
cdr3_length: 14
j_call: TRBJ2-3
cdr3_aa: CASSSGVGTDTQYF

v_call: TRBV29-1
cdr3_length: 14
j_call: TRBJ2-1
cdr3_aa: CSVEGGSSYNEQFF

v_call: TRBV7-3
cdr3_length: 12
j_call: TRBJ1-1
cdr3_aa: CASSPTGEVAFF

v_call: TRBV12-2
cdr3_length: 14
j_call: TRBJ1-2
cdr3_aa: CASRGGHGLYGYTF

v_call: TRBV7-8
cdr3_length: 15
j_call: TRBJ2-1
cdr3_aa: CASSLAGGVRNEQFF

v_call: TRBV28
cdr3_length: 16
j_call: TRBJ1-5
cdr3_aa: CASSTTVTGVNQPQHF

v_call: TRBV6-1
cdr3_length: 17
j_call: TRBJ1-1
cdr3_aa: CASSGVPGQGTGTEAFF

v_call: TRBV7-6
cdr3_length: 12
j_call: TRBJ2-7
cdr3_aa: CASSLALDEQYF

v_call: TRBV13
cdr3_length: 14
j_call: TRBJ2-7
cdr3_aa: CASSKGQGTYEQYF

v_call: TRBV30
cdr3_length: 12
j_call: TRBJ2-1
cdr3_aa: CAWSRRQNEQFF

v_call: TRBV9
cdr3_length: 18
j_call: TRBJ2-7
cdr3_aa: CASSVEASGGANSYEQYF

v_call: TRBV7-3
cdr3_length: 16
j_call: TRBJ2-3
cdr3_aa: CASSLTGAGPKDTQYF

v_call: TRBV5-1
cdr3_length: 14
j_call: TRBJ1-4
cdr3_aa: CASRAGTGNEKLFF

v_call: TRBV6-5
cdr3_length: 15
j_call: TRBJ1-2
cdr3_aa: CASTLMGQGNYGYTF

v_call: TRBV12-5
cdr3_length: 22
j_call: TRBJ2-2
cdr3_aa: CASGLALPPGLAVGGGTGELFF

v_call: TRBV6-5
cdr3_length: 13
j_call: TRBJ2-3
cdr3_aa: CASSLTSTDTQYF

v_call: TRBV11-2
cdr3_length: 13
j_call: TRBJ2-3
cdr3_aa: CASRGLLSDTQYF

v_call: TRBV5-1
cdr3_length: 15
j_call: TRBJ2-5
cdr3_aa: CASSGNEGVSETQYF

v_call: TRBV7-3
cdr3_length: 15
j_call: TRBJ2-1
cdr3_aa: CASSQGRDSYNEQFF

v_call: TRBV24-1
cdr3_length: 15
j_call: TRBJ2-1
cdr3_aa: CATGMTSGAYNEQFF

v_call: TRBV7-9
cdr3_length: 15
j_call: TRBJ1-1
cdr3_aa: CASSLGLTGKNEAFF

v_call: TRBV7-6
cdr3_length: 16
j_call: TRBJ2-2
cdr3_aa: CASSLFEQSNTGELFF

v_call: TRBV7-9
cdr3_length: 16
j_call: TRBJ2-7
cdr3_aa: CASRSFPARGSYEQYF

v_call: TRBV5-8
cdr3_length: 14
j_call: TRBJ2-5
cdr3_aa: CASSLGLSGQTQYF

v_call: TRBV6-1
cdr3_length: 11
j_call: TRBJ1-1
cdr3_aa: CASSEPAEAFF

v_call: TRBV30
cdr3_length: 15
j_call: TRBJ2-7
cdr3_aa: CAWTFSGSVFDEQYF

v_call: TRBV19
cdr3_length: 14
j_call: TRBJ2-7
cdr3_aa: CASSLGGVSYEQYF

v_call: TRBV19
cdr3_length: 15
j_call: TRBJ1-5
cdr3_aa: CASSIDLGTSQPQHF

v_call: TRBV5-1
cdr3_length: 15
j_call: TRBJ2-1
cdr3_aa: CASSLGQGVSGEQFF

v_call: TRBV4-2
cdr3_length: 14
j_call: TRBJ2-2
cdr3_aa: CASSQEKAVGELFF

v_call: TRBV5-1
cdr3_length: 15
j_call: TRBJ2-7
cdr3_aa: CASSLEGTGYHEQYF

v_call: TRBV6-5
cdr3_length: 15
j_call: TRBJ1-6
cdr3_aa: CASRRDSSYNSPLHF